The rows below give T cell receptor beta chains drawn from one sample of a study of multiple sclerosis patients with progressive multifocal leukoencephalopathy. Profiled with immunoSEQ multiplex PCR; TCRdb holds only in-frame clones, not every one. Here the sample spans tens of thousands of clones, 85% to 90% being singletons. The sample in question was PBMCs, obtained from a patient treated with natalizumab. The receptors were sampled from a woman under 40 with progressive multifocal leukoencephalopathy. CDR3s include the opening cysteine and the closing phenylalanine or tryptophan. Each record gives: V gene, clone size, CDR3 protein. Clone size is stated in some rows and not others, as once, few, many or a class when expanded.

TRBV4-1 . CASSQIGLAPDTQYF
TRBV28 . CASSLPPPTGVTHTEAFF
TRBV4-2 . CASSQESRTTGELFF
TRBV20-1 . CSAPFPEAFF
TRBV19 . CASRGGGVNTGELFF
TRBV5-1 . CASSLGHFVTEAFF
TRBV28 few CASSAPPSLSSYNSPLHF
TRBV5-1 . CASSLGVSATYEQYF
TRBV11-2 . CASSVTGYEQYF
TRBV30 once CAWNQGTPEAFF
TRBV4-1 . CASSPQGGNYGYTF
TRBV15 . CATSRDPGDNEQFF
TRBV7-8 . CASSFPLGDGHYGYTF
TRBV7-9 . CASSLGTSTKETQYF
TRBV6-5 . CASSFPGLDTQYF
TRBV6-1 . CASSDHSGSNNEQFF
TRBV2 few CASSDEDGAGNTIYF
TRBV4-3 . CASSQGAAGTGELFF
TRBV10-2 . CASSDLPYEQYF
TRBV6-4 . CASSDSDGKNTGELFF
TRBV7-9 . CASSLEAVYNEQFF
TRBV7-8 . CASSHRRWGTEAFF
TRBV5-5 once CASSLERAYEQYF
TRBV5-1 . CASSFRDRGAYEQYF
TRBV7-8 . CASSLGLAGVYEQYF
TRBV19 . CASTGRREEMDTQYF
TRBV30 . CAWSLGEVKFF
TRBV28 . CASSSITGTYEQYF
TRBV27 . CASGAGANVLTF
TRBV5-8 . CASSFDGTGNGDGANVLTF
TRBV29-1 . CSVDGVRLAGGGSTDTQYF
TRBV13 . CASSPKKQARELFF